This passage covers 19 T cell receptor beta chains from one sample sequenced in a study of CD8+CD57+ T cells in acquired aplastic anemia. TCR beta VDJ and CDR3 were profiled, and genomic DNA was the template. TCRdb redid the calling of the reads with MiXCR, one entry per CDR3 protein. There are 200,000 to 250,000 distinct CDR3 sequences in the sample; under 55% occur only once, and 20% lies in the top ten. The patients chosen for sequencing had shown expansion of CD8+CD57+ cells (detected by flow cytometry). Sequenced material: sorted CD4+, CD8+, or CD8+CD57+ T cells (not recorded which) from PBMCs. The receptor source for this set is a human donor with aplastic anemia.

The V gene is TRBV24-1, the J gene TRBJ2-5; D perhaps matches TRBD1 (6 bases). Germline lookup yields CDR1 KGHDR and CDR2 SFDVKD. The CDR3 is made up of 14 amino acids. Trimming pared 5 bases from V and 4 bases from J, leaving 13 bases between. CDR3 sequence: CATSVSGAGETQYF. The CDR3, as DNA: TGTGCCACCAGTGTTTCAGGGGCAGGAGAGACCCAGTACTTC.

The chain recombines TRBV7-9 with TRBJ1-1; no firm D call. The CDR3 loop spans 15 amino acids. V was clipped by 1 base and J by 2 bases, with 11 bases between them. The germline gives CDR1 SEHNR, CDR2 FQNEAQ (reference sequence). In DNA, the CDR3 is TGTGCCAGCAGCTTAGGTCGATCCACAAACACTGAAGCTTTCTTT. Amino acid sequence: CASSLGRSTNTEAFF.

The gene calls are TRBV4-2 and TRBJ1-6; D is unresolved. CDR1 is LGHNA and CDR2 is YNFKEQ in the germline V gene. Trimming cost V 2 bases and J 9 bases, with 14 bases left between them. The CDR3 has 15 amino acids. DNA of the CDR3: TGTGCCAGCAGCCAACAGGTCTTAGCGGGTTCACCCCTCCACTTT. This gives the protein CASSQQVLAGSPLHF.

The sample holds many counts of this clonotype. This chain connects TRBV20-1 to TRBJ1-2; TRBD1 might be the D (5 bases). The germline V gene has CDR1 DFQATT and CDR2 SNEGSKA (reference sequence). This CDR3 region has 16 residues. V was clipped by 1 base and J by 4 bases, with 19 bases between them. The CDR3 DNA is TGCAGTGCTAGAGTTCCCCCCAGGGTCTCAGTCTATGGCTACACCTTC. It translates to CSARVPPRVSVYGYTF.

This clonotype occurred many times. This sequence joins TRBV5-1 and TRBJ2-3; D might be TRBD1 (6 bases). Germline V gives CDR1 SGHRS, CDR2 YFSETQ. V lost 4 bases and J 2 bases, leaving 17 bases between the germline ends. This CDR3 is built from 16 residues. DNA of the CDR3: TGCGCCAGCAGCCGTCAAGGGGGTTCGGCCACAGATACGCAGTATTTT. It yields the protein CASSRQGGSATDTQYF.

This clonotype was seen ten or more times. This chain connects TRBV7-9 to TRBJ2-7; 8 positions match TRBD1. CDR3 length: 16 amino acids. Germline CDR1 reads SEHNR; CDR2 reads FQNEAQ (reference sequence). V lost 2 bases and J lost 2; bases outside the gene matches: 8. The CDR3 DNA is TGTGCCAGCAGCTTAACGACAGGGGCTCAGACCTACGAGCAGTACTTC. This sequence encodes CASSLTTGAQTYEQYF. Full variable domain (rest looked up from reference TRBV7-9 and TRBJ2-7): DTGVSQNPRHKITKRGQNVTFRCDPISEHNRLYWYRQTLGQGPEFLTYFQNEAQLEKSRLLSDRFSAERPKGSFSTLEIQRTEQGDSAMYLCASSLTTGAQTYEQYFGPGTRLTVT.

V usage is TRBV20-1 and J usage is TRBJ2-1; 7 bases line up with TRBD1. V lost 6 bases and J lost 7; bases outside the gene matches: 9. The CDR3 is 13 residues long. CDR1 is DFQATT and CDR2 is SNEGSKA in the germline V gene (reference sequence). CDR3 loop: CSAHHTGVNEQFF. In nucleotides, the CDR3 is TGCAGTGCCCACCACACAGGGGTGAATGAGCAGTTCTTC.

This clonotype was seen only once. The final CDR3 position lacks the conserved phenylalanine or tryptophan, pointing to a likely read error. No DNA is shown, since the ends of the CDR3 on it are uncertain; the CDR3 is the one TCRdb lists. V usage is TRBV2 and J usage is TRBJ2-7; the table's D gene call, TRBD2, was not cross checked with the DNA. Counting both end residues, the CDR3 totals 11 amino acids. Germline V gene sequence: CDR1 SNHLY, CDR2 FYNNEI. The CDR3 spells CASTSAGTSAS.

The chain couples TRBV20-1 to TRBJ2-7, with 7 bases aligning to TRBD1. In germline, CDR1 is DFQATT, CDR2 SNEGSKA (reference sequence). The CDR3 contains 11 residues. The V and J ends lost 6 bases and 2 bases, in that order; junction bases with no gene match: 1. The CDR3 loop reads CSAGQPYEQYF. The DNA of the CDR3 is TGCAGTGCGGGACAGCCCTACGAGCAGTACTTC.

J is TRBJ1-4 and V is TRBV5-1, with TRBD1 matching 7 bases. The CDR3 is made up of 15 amino acids. From germline, CDR1 is SGHRS and CDR2 YFSETQ. V dropped 4 bases and J dropped 8; count of bases not matched to a gene: 11. The CDR3 loop reads CASSQYGTAREKLFF. The CDR3 DNA sequence: TGCGCCAGCAGCCAGTACGGGACAGCGAGAGAAAAACTGTTTTTT.

V usage is TRBV15 and J usage is TRBJ2-3; weak D call: TRBD2 (5 bases). The CDR3 runs to 16 residues. Trimming pared 3 bases from V and 0 bases from J, leaving 13 bases between. From germline, CDR1 is LNHNV and CDR2 YYDKDF (reference sequence). CDR3 nucleotide sequence: TGTGCCACCAGCAGTCGACTATCTTCTAGCACAGATACGCAGTATTTT. Translation: CATSSRLSSSTDTQYF. Combining the CDR3 with reference TRBV15 and TRBJ2-3 gives the whole variable domain DAMVIQNPRYQVTQFGKPVTLSCSQTLNHNVMYWYQQKSSQAPKLLFHYYDKDFNNEADTPDNFQSRRPNTSFCFLDIRSPGLGDTAMYLCATSSRLSSSTDTQYFGPGTRLTVL.

Of note for this clonotype: Lacking the conserved final phenylalanine or tryptophan, this CDR3 likely reflects a read error. The DNA is left out, because the CDR3 cannot be placed on it with certainty; the CDR3 is given as TCRdb lists it. This chain connects TRBV9 to TRBJ1-3; no DNA check was done on the table's D call, TRBD1. CDR1 SGDLS and CDR2 YYNGEE come from the germline V gene. The CDR3 extends over 11 residues, inclusive of both ends. The CDR3 sequence is CASSVGGARDT.

A remark on this clonotype: A much more abundant neighbour one base away suggests this may be a read error. The V gene is TRBV7-9, the J gene TRBJ1-1; D is unresolved. This CDR3 has 13 amino acids. The germline V and J ends were trimmed by 7 bases and 0 bases, with 9 bases remaining between them. Per germline, CDR1 SEHNR and CDR2 FQNEAQ (reference sequence). The CDR3 DNA sequence: TGTGCCAGCATCGACGGGATGAACACTGAAGCTTTCTTT. Protein product: CASIDGMNTEAFF.

This clonotype occurred many times. The rearrangement joins TRBV16 to TRBJ2-1; tentatively, D is TRBD2 (6 bases). Germline V gene sequence: CDR1 KGHSY, CDR2 FQNENV. The CDR3 consists of 15 residues. The germline V and J ends were trimmed by 1 base and 3 bases, with 10 bases remaining between them. CDR3 loop: CASSQYTGVYNEQFF. In DNA form, the CDR3 reads TGTGCCAGCAGCCAATATACGGGAGTCTACAATGAGCAGTTCTTC.

The table lists this clonotype with many counts. The chain has TRBV10-3 and TRBJ2-7; D assignment may be TRBD1 or TRBD2 (5 bases each). The CDR3 spans 15 residues. In germline, CDR1 is ENHRY, CDR2 SYGVKD. V was clipped by 4 bases and J by 0 bases, with 13 bases between them. CDR3 nucleotide sequence: TGTGCCATCAGTGCGGGGACGGTGAGCTCCTACGAGCAGTACTTC. This codes for CAISAGTVSSYEQYF.

This rearrangement joins TRBV24-1 to TRBJ1-2; unclear D gene. V gave up 3 bases and J gave up 1 base, with 11 bases separating them. Germline values: CDR1 KGHDR, CDR2 SFDVKD. CDR3 size: 15 residues. CDR3 in DNA: TGTGCCACCAGTGATGGGTCAGGTCTTAACTATGGCTACACCTTC. Its protein is CATSDGSGLNYGYTF.

This clonotype was seen at least ten times. This sequence joins TRBV7-9 and TRBJ2-3; no definite D call. Trimming took 4 bases from V and 2 from J, leaving 4 bases between them. The V gene's germline CDR1 is SEHNR and CDR2 FQNEAQ (reference sequence). This CDR3 is built from 12 residues. The CDR3 reads CASSSNTDTQYF. The DNA of the CDR3 is TGTGCCAGCAGCTCCAACACAGATACGCAGTATTTT.

The CDR3 loop reads CATSKEMGGSAEAFF. The CDR3 bases are TGTGCCACCAGCAAAGAGATGGGGGGCTCGGCTGAAGCTTTCTTT. This sequence joins TRBV15 and TRBJ1-1; perhaps TRBD1 as D (6 bases). V shed 4 bases and J shed 6 bases, with 18 bases lying between them. The CDR3 totals 15 residues. Germline V CDR1 and CDR2: LNHNV, YYDKDF (reference sequence).

The chain has TRBV7-9 and TRBJ2-5; the match to TRBD2 covers 10 bases. Germline assignment: CDR1 SEHNR and CDR2 FQNEAQ (reference sequence). The CDR3 is 18 amino acids. V lost 5 bases, J lost 5 bases, and 17 bases stayed unmatched. CDR3 nucleotide sequence: TGTGCCAGCAGCCTCCTCCTCACTAGCGGGGCCAACAATGAGACCCAGTACTTC. Translating it yields CASSLLLTSGANNETQYF.